The clone carrying this T cell receptor beta chain has a single count. Its antigen is unidentified. V trimming: 5 bases; J trimming: 2 bases; junction bases outside the gene matches: 5. Germline values: CDR1 SGHRS, CDR2 YFSETQ. The CDR3 is 15 residues long. This specimen comes from a study of cytomegalovirus exposure and HLA in healthy donors. Study conclusions and caveats: Sequencing likely generated an artifact that appeared as a cluster of highly shared sequence variants.

Both 60 Vbeta primers and 13 Jbeta primers went into the PCR. Measured with immunoSEQ multiplex PCR; TCRdb has only the in-frame clones, and not every one. The sample records 100,000 to 150,000 clones, approximately 80% being singletons. What was sequenced was PBMCs. The V gene is TRBV5-1, the J gene TRBJ1-5, with 9 bases fitting TRBD1. This clonotype originated in a man aged 35-49 years in good health and CMV-seronegative. The CDR3 spells CASRPGQGGNQPQHF. The DNA for the CDR3 is TGCGCCAGCAGGCCGGGACAGGGAGGCAATCAGCCCCAGCATTTT.